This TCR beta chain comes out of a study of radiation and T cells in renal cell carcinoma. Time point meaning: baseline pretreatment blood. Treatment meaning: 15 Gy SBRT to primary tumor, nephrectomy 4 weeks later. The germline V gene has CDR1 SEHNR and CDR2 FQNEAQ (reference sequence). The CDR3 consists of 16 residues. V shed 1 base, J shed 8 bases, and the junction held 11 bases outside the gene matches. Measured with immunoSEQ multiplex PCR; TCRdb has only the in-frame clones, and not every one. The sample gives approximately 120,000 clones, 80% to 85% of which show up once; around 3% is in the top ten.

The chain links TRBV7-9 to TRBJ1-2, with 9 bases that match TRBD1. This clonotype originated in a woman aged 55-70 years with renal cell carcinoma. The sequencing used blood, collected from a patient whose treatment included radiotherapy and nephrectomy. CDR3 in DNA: TGTGCCAGCAGCTTAGAATTGGGACAGGGCGGAGGCGGCTACACCTTC. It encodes CASSLELGQGGGGYTF.